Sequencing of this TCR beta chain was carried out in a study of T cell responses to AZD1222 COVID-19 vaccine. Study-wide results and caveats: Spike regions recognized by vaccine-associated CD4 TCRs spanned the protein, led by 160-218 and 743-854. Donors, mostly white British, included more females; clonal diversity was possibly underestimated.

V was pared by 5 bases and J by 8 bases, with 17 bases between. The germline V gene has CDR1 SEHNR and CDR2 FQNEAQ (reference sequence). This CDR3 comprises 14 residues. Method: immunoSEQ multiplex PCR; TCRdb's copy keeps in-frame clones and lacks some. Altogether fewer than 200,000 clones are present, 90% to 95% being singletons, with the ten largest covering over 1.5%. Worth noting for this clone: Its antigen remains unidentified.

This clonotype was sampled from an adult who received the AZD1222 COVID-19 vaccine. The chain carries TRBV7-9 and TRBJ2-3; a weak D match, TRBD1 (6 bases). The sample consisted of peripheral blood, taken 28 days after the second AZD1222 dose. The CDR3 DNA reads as TGTGCCAGCAGCGATTACTCAGGGGAAGTTACGCAGTATTTT. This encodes CASSDYSGEVTQYF.